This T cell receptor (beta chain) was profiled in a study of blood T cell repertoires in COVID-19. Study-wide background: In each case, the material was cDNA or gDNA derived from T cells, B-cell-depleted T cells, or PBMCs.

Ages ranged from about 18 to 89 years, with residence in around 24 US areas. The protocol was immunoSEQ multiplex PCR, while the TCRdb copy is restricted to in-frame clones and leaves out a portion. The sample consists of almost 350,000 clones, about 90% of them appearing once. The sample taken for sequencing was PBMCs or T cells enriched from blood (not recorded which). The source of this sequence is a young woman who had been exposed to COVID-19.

CDR3 DNA: TGTGCCAGCAGCTTAACCAGGGGAGGGTACGAGCAGTACTTC. Its translation is CASSLTRGGYEQYF. The chain has TRBV7-9 and TRBJ2-7, with a possible D match to TRBD2 (7 bases). The germline V gene encodes CDR1 SEHNR and CDR2 FQNEAQ (reference sequence). This CDR3 is built from 14 residues. Trimming cost V 2 bases and J 4 bases, with 12 bases left between them.